Below, 9 T cell receptor beta chains from the same sample are listed, as sequenced in a study of T cell repertoires in ileal Crohn's disease. Time point meaning: neoterminal ileum biopsy at postoperative endoscopy, about 6 months after surgery. Profiling relied on immunoSEQ multiplex PCR, and the TCRdb table lists in-frame clones only, not all of them. Of some 7,100 clones listed, about 74% are singletons. Sequencing input: ileal tissue. The source is an adult with Crohn's disease.

The chain recombines TRBV6-1 with TRBJ2-5; 7 bases align to TRBD2. From germline, CDR1 is MNHNS and CDR2 SASEGT. The trim removed 1 base at V and 2 bases at J, leaving 10 bases unmatched. This CDR3 has 17 residues. The CDR3 is CASSEELGGGLQETQYF. CDR3 DNA sequence: TGTGCCAGCAGTGAAGAACTGGGCGGGGGACTACAAGAGACCCAGTACTTC.

This clone was seen a few times. The V call is TRBV6-5, the J call TRBJ2-3, with D possibly being TRBD1 (5 bases). This CDR3 is built from 12 residues. The germline V gene encodes CDR1 MNHEY and CDR2 SVGAGI. V lost 6 bases to trimming and J lost 9 bases, with 13 bases between them. The CDR3 sequence is CASRDKSSTQYF. CDR3 coding DNA: TGTGCCAGCAGGGACAAGTCTTCCACGCAGTATTTT.

The chain carries TRBV5-4 and TRBJ2-2; 8 positions agree with TRBD1. CDR3 size: 19 residues. The germline V gene has CDR1 SGHNT and CDR2 YYREEE (reference sequence). V shed 0 bases, J shed 6 bases, and the junction held 16 bases outside the gene matches. The CDR3 DNA follows: TGTGCCAGCAGCTTGGGTTTCGGGCCGGGACAGGTCCTATCCGGGGAGCTGTTTTTT. Amino acids: CASSLGFGPGQVLSGELFF.

This clone was counted only a few times. This sequence joins TRBV27 and TRBJ2-3; TRBD2 agrees at 7 bases. Germline trimming cut 6 bases from V and 0 bases from J; bases unmatched to any gene: 15. Germline V gene lookup returns CDR1 MNHEY and CDR2 SMNVEV (reference sequence). The length of the CDR3 is 18 residues. CDR3 amino acids: CASSRARGGVTSTDTQYF. As DNA, the CDR3 is TGTGCCAGCAGCCGCGCGCGCGGGGGTGTAACTAGCACAGATACGCAGTATTTT.

For the CDR3, the DNA is TGTGCCGGGTCTAGCGCCAGAACTTTTCTAGCCAAAAACATTCAGTACTTC. This encodes CAGSSARTFLAKNIQYF. The chain recombines TRBV30 with TRBJ2-4, with a possible D match to TRBD2 (6 bases). Looked up from germline, CDR1 is GTSNPN and CDR2 is SVGIG (reference sequence). The V end lost 8 bases, the J end lost 0 bases, and 23 bases lay between the germline ends. This CDR3 is 17 amino acids long.

The chain is built from TRBV4-2 and TRBJ2-5; D is perhaps TRBD1 (6 bases). The CDR3 contains 15 residues. Germline-derived CDR1 and CDR2 are LGHNA and YNFKEQ. Trimming stripped 2 bases from V and 5 bases from J, with 15 bases between. This chain's CDR3 is CASSQQPGQAETQYF. The CDR3 DNA follows: TGTGCCAGCAGCCAACAACCGGGACAAGCGGAGACCCAGTACTTC.

This clone has just one count. This chain joins TRBV7-2 and TRBJ2-1; 11 bases align to TRBD2. Germline trimming cut 1 base from V and 9 bases from J; bases unmatched to any gene: 5. CDR3 size: 15 residues. The germline V gene encodes CDR1 SGHTA and CDR2 FQGNSA. CDR3 DNA: TGTGCCAGCAGCTTAGTAACCGGGACTAGCGGTGAGCAGTTCTTC. Translated, it gives CASSLVTGTSGEQFF.

The chain employs TRBV4-1 and TRBJ2-7, with D perhaps matching TRBD2 (5 bases). Trimming stripped 3 bases from V and 1 base from J, with 10 bases between. This CDR3 spans 14 amino acids. The germline gives CDR1 MGHRA, CDR2 YSYEKL. The DNA of the CDR3 is TGCGCCAGCAGCCACACCGGGGATTCCTACGAGCAGTACTTC. The encoded protein is CASSHTGDSYEQYF.

The V and J genes are TRBV27 and TRBJ2-3; the D is unclear. The CDR3 sequence is 12 residues long. The V end lost 8 bases, the J end lost 0 bases, and 6 bases lay between the germline ends. Per germline, CDR1 MNHEY and CDR2 SMNVEV (reference sequence). The CDR3 DNA reads TGTGCCAGCTCCCCTAGCACAGATACGCAGTATTTT. Protein product: CASSPSTDTQYF.